The clone carrying this T cell receptor beta chain was observed a single time. These data are taken from a study of blood T cell repertoires in COVID-19. V lost 2 bases, J lost 4 bases, and 6 bases lay in between. The CDR3 consists of 12 residues. Germline CDR1 SGHDT, CDR2 YYEEEE. Some clones are missing from TCRdb's copy, which holds only in-frame ones; the method was immunoSEQ multiplex PCR. The profile shows approximately 280,000 clones, approximately 90% of them singletons. This rearrangement joins TRBV5-6 to TRBJ1-2; the D is unclear. Sequencing input: peripheral blood. The TCR comes from a middle-aged man with acute or convalescent COVID-19. CDR3 loop: CASSFESYGYTF. The CDR3 bases are TGTGCCAGCAGCTTCGAGTCCTATGGCTACACCTTC.